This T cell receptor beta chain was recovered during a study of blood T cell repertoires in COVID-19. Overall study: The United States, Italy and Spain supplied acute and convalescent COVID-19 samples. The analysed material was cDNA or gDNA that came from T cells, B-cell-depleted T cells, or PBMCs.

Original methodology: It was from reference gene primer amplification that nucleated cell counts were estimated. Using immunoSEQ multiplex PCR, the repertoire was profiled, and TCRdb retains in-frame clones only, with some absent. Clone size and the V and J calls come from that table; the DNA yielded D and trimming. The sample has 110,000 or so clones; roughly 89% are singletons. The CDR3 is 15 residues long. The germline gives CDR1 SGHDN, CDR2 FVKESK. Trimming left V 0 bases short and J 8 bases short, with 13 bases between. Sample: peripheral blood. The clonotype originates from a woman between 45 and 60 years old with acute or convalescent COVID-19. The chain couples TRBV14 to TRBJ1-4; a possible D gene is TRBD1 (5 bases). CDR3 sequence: CASSQDGRGVEKLFF. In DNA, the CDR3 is TGTGCCAGCAGCCAAGACGGACGGGGGGTAGAAAAACTGTTTTTT.